The TCR beta chain under discussion was sequenced for a study of blood T cell repertoires in COVID-19. Study information: Nucleic acid was either cDNA or gDNA, and it came from T cells, B-cell-depleted T cells, or PBMCs.

As handled by the study authors: Amplifying reference gene primers gave estimates of nucleated cell counts. Some clones are missing from TCRdb's copy, which holds only in-frame ones; the method was immunoSEQ multiplex PCR. Clone size and V and J calls were adopted from that table, with D and trimming inferred from the DNA. The table lists approximately 200,000 clones, 75% to 90% of them singletons. Germline assignment: CDR1 GTSNPN and CDR2 SVGIG (reference sequence). Trimming stripped 3 bases from V and 6 bases from J, with 15 bases between. CDR3 length: 14 amino acids. The chain has TRBV30 and TRBJ1-5; D remains unclear. The TCR was taken from a human donor with active or convalescent COVID-19. The donor label of this sample is uncertain. Material for sequencing was peripheral blood. The CDR3 nucleotides read TGTGCCTGGAGGAACGCCATCCGGGGTCAGCCCCAGCATTTT. Its protein is CAWRNAIRGQPQHF. The complete variable domain, with remaining parts taken from reference TRBV30 and TRBJ1-5, reads SQTIHQWPATLVQPVGSPLSLECTVEGTSNPNLYWYRQAAGRGLQLLFYSVGIGQISSEVPQNLSASRPQDRQFILSSKKLLLSDSGFYLCAWRNAIRGQPQHFGDGTRLSIL.